This T cell receptor (beta chain) is drawn from a study of cytotoxic CD8 clonotypes in ibrutinib-treated CLL. There are 15 residues in the CDR3. Trimming at V came to 4 bases and at J to 2 bases, leaving 9 bases not matched to a gene. The germline V gene encodes CDR1 SQVTM and CDR2 ANQGSEA. This clone came up a few times. Its specificity is not known. TCRdb's copy holds only in-frame clones and misses some; the assay was immunoSEQ multiplex PCR. The sample records roughly 42,000 clones, about 65% being singletons. PBMCs were cryopreserved, and 1.5 to 2.5 micrograms of genomic DNA from them went into TCR beta libraries. Study-level findings and limits: Clonality increased at ibrutinib response, then returned toward baseline at progression. Baseline clonality, higher than in age-matched healthy donors, tracked circulating CD8+ T-cell counts.

Sequenced material: PBMCs, taken after 24 months of ibrutinib treatment. The source is a human donor with chronic lymphocytic leukemia. The J gene is TRBJ2-3, the V gene TRBV29-1; 7 bases line up with TRBD1. For the CDR3, the DNA is TGCAGCGTTGCCCACTTGACAGGGACCACAGATACGCAGTATTTT. It translates to CSVAHLTGTTDTQYF.